The 22 T cell receptor beta chains reported below all come from one sample, sequenced in a study of blood T cell repertoires in COVID-19. Some clones are missing from TCRdb's copy, which holds only in-frame ones; the method was immunoSEQ multiplex PCR. The data show roughly 250,000 clones, with nearly 90% seen just once and under 2.5% held by the top ten. The sequenced material came from peripheral blood. All receptors derive from a woman between 40 and 50 years old who had recovered from COVID-19.

The chain joins TRBV19 to TRBJ2-7, with 8 bases identical to TRBD2. J was trimmed by 0 bases and V by 6 bases; bases with no gene match: 7. The CDR3 runs to 15 residues. Germline CDR1 reads LNHDA; CDR2 reads SQIVND (reference sequence). CDR3 amino acids: CASSLHLAGSYEQYF. The CDR3 nucleotides read TGTGCCAGTAGCCTACATCTAGCGGGCTCCTACGAGCAGTACTTC.

This rearrangement joins TRBV28 to TRBJ2-1; TRBD1 is a possible D gene (5 bases). Trimming took 5 bases from V and 0 from J, leaving 17 bases between them. Germline V CDR1 and CDR2: MDHEN, SYDVKM. The CDR3 consists of 17 residues. This chain's CDR3 is CASSPLGRFSSYNEQFF. CDR3 coding DNA: TGTGCCAGCAGTCCCCTGGGGCGTTTCAGCTCCTACAATGAGCAGTTCTTC.

This clone is a singleton in its sample. CDR3 loop: CASSLWQGFGEQYF. Here the CDR3 DNA reads TGTGCCAGCAGTTTGTGGCAGGGCTTTGGCGAGCAGTACTTC. This chain links TRBV27 with TRBJ2-7, with a tentative D call TRBD1 (5 bases). Germline-derived CDR1 and CDR2 are MNHEY and SMNVEV (reference sequence). V lost 3 bases to trimming and J lost 6 bases, with 15 bases between them. CDR3 length: 14 amino acids.

This clone was detected a few times. The rearrangement joins TRBV18 to TRBJ2-7; D is perhaps TRBD2 (10 bases). This CDR3 comprises 22 residues. The germline gives CDR1 KGHSH, CDR2 LQKENI. V was clipped by 1 base and J by 1 base, with 32 bases between them. CDR3 sequence reads: CASSPRRGTGRSGTSDSYEQYF. CDR3 nucleotides: TGTGCCAGCTCACCACGGAGGGGGACAGGGAGATCCGGGACTAGCGATTCCTACGAGCAGTACTTC.

The chain couples TRBV5-1 to TRBJ2-3; 11 bases agree with TRBD2. Germline assignment: CDR1 SGHRS and CDR2 YFSETQ. V dropped 5 bases and J dropped 2; count of bases not matched to a gene: 7. The CDR3 totals 16 residues. CDR3 protein: CASSGGTSGITDTQYF. The CDR3, as DNA: TGCGCCAGCAGTGGCGGGACTAGCGGTATCACAGATACGCAGTATTTT.

The chain combines TRBV5-1 with TRBJ2-1; 7 bases are shared with TRBD2. The germline V gene has CDR1 SGHRS and CDR2 YFSETQ. The CDR3 loop spans 17 amino acids. J lost 5 bases, V lost 3 bases, and 14 bases had no gene match. The CDR3 DNA sequence: TGCGCCAGCAGCTCGGGGCTACTAGCGAAAGGAAACAATGAGCAGTTCTTC. This translates into CASSSGLLAKGNNEQFF.

The chain links TRBV7-2 to TRBJ1-2; D is unresolved. This CDR3 spans 13 amino acids. Germline CDR1 is SGHTA and CDR2 is FQGNSA. The V and J ends lost 7 bases and 0 bases respectively, with 9 bases between them. The CDR3 nucleotides read TGTGCCAGCAAAAGCAGCGCTAACTATGGCTACACCTTC. Amino acids: CASKSSANYGYTF. Variable domain in full (rest from reference TRBV7-2 and TRBJ1-2): GAGVSQSPSNKVTEKGKDVELRCDPISGHTALYWYRQSLGQGLEFLIYFQGNSAPDKSGLPSDRFSAERTGGSVSTLTIQRTQQEDSAVYLCASKSSANYGYTFGSGTRLTVV.

The J gene is TRBJ2-6, the V gene TRBV30, with 10 bases matching TRBD2. The ends lost 2 bases at V and 0 bases at J; junction bases unmatched: 1. The CDR3 runs 16 residues. Germline V gene lookup returns CDR1 GTSNPN and CDR2 SVGIG (reference sequence). The CDR3, as DNA: TGTGCCTGGAGTCAGCGGGGGGGCTCTGGGGCCAACGTCCTGACTTTC. Residues: CAWSQRGGSGANVLTF.

This clone was picked up a small number of times. The rearrangement uses TRBV24-1 and TRBJ1-2; 8 bases align to TRBD1. Per the germline V gene, CDR1 is KGHDR and CDR2 is SFDVKD. There are 16 residues in the CDR3. The junction had 9 bases not matched to a gene; V was cut back by 3 bases and J by 4 bases. CDR3 residues: CATSDPGTGDGYGYTF. CDR3 nucleotides: TGTGCCACCAGTGATCCTGGGACAGGCGATGGCTATGGCTACACCTTC.

V gene TRBV6-6 combines with J gene TRBJ2-2; TRBD2 matches 12 bases. The junction had 16 bases not matched to a gene; V was cut back by 6 bases and J by 5 bases. The CDR3 extends over 19 amino acids. The V gene's germline CDR1 is MNHNY and CDR2 SVGAGI (reference sequence). CDR3 DNA: TGTGCCAGCAGCCGACTAGCGGGGGACCTCCGGCGAAAAACCGGGGAGCTGTTTTTT. Amino acids: CASSRLAGDLRRKTGELFF.

The chain employs TRBV6-5 and TRBJ2-1; 13 bases are shared with TRBD2. The CDR3 has 14 amino acids. V was pared by 9 bases and J by 6 bases, with 5 bases of the junction left unmatched. Germline CDR1 and CDR2: MNHEY and SVGAGI. The CDR3 reads CASTTSGGPNEQFF. The CDR3 DNA reads TGTGCCAGTACGACTAGCGGGGGGCCCAATGAGCAGTTCTTC.

The V call is TRBV11-2, the J call TRBJ2-2, with 7 positions matching TRBD2. V lost 5 bases and J lost 6; bases outside the gene matches: 3. Germline V gene sequence: CDR1 SGHAT, CDR2 FQNNGV. The CDR3 has 13 amino acids. The chain's CDR3 is CASSLGLAGELFF. The CDR3 coding sequence is TGTGCCAGCAGCCTAGGACTAGCCGGGGAGCTGTTTTTT.

This sequence joins TRBV27 and TRBJ2-5, with 7 bases matching TRBD1. Trimming cost V 8 bases and J 2 bases; bases outside gene matches: 8. Germline CDR1 MNHEY, CDR2 SMNVEV (reference sequence). The CDR3 contains 14 residues. In DNA, the CDR3 is TGTGCCAGCGGACAGGACGAAACTCAAGAGACCCAGTACTTC. It translates to CASGQDETQETQYF.

This chain links TRBV5-1 with TRBJ2-5; 11 bases are a match to TRBD2. Trimming took 7 bases from V and 5 from J; bases not matched to a gene: 7. The length of the CDR3 is 14 residues. Germline CDR1 and CDR2: SGHRS and YFSETQ. The CDR3 protein is CASSPSGRTETQYF. Written as DNA, the CDR3 is TGCGCCAGCTCTCCTAGCGGGAGGACGGAGACCCAGTACTTC.

This clone was seen a few times. This sequence joins TRBV5-1 and TRBJ1-6; 7 nucleotides line up with TRBD1. The CDR3 length is 13 residues. With 0 bases clipped from V and 10 bases from J, the junction kept 1 base outside the gene matches. Germline V gives CDR1 SGHRS, CDR2 YFSETQ. CDR3 sequence: CASSLGQGSPLHF. The CDR3 nucleotides are TGCGCCAGCAGCTTGGGACAGGGATCACCCCTCCACTTT. The variable domain in full, completed from reference TRBV5-1 and TRBJ1-6, reads KAGVTQTPRYLIKTRGQQVTLSCSPISGHRSVSWYQQTPGQGLQFLFEYFSETQRNKGNFPGRFSGRQFSNSRSEMNVSTLELGDSALYLCASSLGQGSPLHFGNGTRLTVT.

The J gene is TRBJ2-3, the V gene TRBV7-2; TRBD2 matches 9 bases. After removal of 1 base from V and 5 bases from J, the junction contained 4 bases not matched to a gene. Germline CDR1 and CDR2: SGHTA and FQGNSA. The CDR3 is 15 amino acids. The CDR3 loop is CASSLGGGVGDTQYF. CDR3 nucleotides: TGTGCCAGCAGCTTAGGCGGGGGGGTGGGAGATACGCAGTATTTT.

The rearrangement joins TRBV7-9 to TRBJ2-6; D remains ambiguous. V lost 5 bases and J lost 0, with 8 bases in between. Per germline, CDR1 SEHNR and CDR2 FQNEAQ (reference sequence). The CDR3 spans 15 residues. The CDR3 DNA follows: TGTGCCAGCAGCCCACAGTTCTCTGGGGCCAACGTCCTGACTTTC. Translating it yields CASSPQFSGANVLTF.

This rearrangement joins TRBV18 to TRBJ2-1, with D maybe TRBD2 (6 bases). From germline, CDR1 is KGHSH and CDR2 LQKENI. The CDR3 covers 16 residues. V lost 3 bases and J 7 bases, leaving 19 bases between the germline ends. The CDR3 loop reads CASSPLLALNLNEQFF. CDR3 in DNA: TGTGCCAGCTCACCTTTACTAGCCTTGAACCTAAATGAGCAGTTCTTC. Looking up the rest from reference TRBV18 and TRBJ2-1 gives the full variable domain: NAGVMQNPRHLVRRRGQEARLRCSPMKGHSHVYWYRQLPEEGLKFMVYLQKENIIDESGMPKERFSAEFPKEGPSILRIQQVVRGDSAAYFCASSPLLALNLNEQFFGPGTRLTVL.

The chain has TRBV28 and TRBJ2-5; no definite D call. This CDR3 is 13 amino acids long. Germline loops: CDR1 MDHEN, CDR2 SYDVKM. V was cut by 3 bases and J by 2 bases, with 7 bases left in between. CDR3 nucleotide sequence: TGTGCCAGCAGTTTTTTCGGGCAAGAGACCCAGTACTTC. Protein: CASSFFGQETQYF.

Only one count was recorded for this clone. V is TRBV7-2 and J is TRBJ2-7; a weak D match, TRBD2 (5 bases). Germline CDR1 and CDR2: SGHTA and FQGNSA. V lost 4 bases, J lost 4 bases, and 23 bases lay in between. There are 17 residues in the CDR3. The CDR3 here is CASSSAWSRGYGYEQYF. The CDR3, as DNA: TGTGCCAGCAGCTCAGCGTGGTCCCGGGGTTACGGATACGAGCAGTACTTC.

The chain joins TRBV11-3 to TRBJ2-3, with TRBD2 identical over 16 bases. With V trimmed by 5 bases and J by 9 bases, 5 bases remained unmatched. Germline CDR1 and CDR2: SGHNT and YENEEA. This CDR3 has 15 residues. As DNA, the CDR3 is TGTGCCAGCAGCACGGGACTAGCGGGAGGGACGACGCAGTATTTT. Its protein is CASSTGLAGGTTQYF.

This chain's CDR3 is CASSSARGQNPYGYTF. Written as DNA, the CDR3 is TGTGCCAGCAGCTCAGCCAGGGGACAGAATCCCTATGGCTACACCTTC. The chain joins TRBV7-2 to TRBJ1-2; TRBD1 aligns across 7 bases. The CDR3 sequence is 16 residues long. Germline trimming cut 4 bases from V and 4 bases from J; bases unmatched to any gene: 12. From germline, CDR1 is SGHTA and CDR2 FQGNSA.